This T cell receptor (beta chain) derives from a study of T cells in Graves' hyperthyroidism and ophthalmopathy. Study-level background: Pretreatment peripheral blood was obtained at initial diagnosis. Whole-study findings and limits: Separation of ophthalmopathy from stable hyperthyroidism was achieved by a 13 V-J model. The majority of expanded thyroid clonotypes above 0.001 also appeared in blood.

There were TCR beta CDR3 regions amplified from RNA transcripts. The study used the HTBI primer set for a first-round RT-PCR of the TCR CDR3. TCRdb called the multiplex PCR reads again in MiXCR, with one record for every CDR3 protein. The repertoire has roughly 250,000 distinct CDR3 sequences, roughly 14% of them found once; the top ten carry 13%. At least ten counts were recorded for this clonotype. As yet, its antigen is unknown. Germline assignment: CDR1 SGDLS and CDR2 YYNGEE. Trimming shortened V by 3 bases and J by 5 bases, and 17 bases separated the two germline ends. CDR3 length equals 15 residues.

This receptor was obtained from a woman between 40 and 50 years old with Graves' hyperthyroidism that later progressed to Graves' ophthalmopathy. The chain links TRBV9 to TRBJ2-5; possibly TRBD1 for D (6 bases). Sequenced material: blood. The CDR3 sequence: CASSARGLDLETQYF. The CDR3 DNA follows: TGTGCCAGCAGCGCCAGGGGCCTCGACCTGGAGACCCAGTACTTC.